A single sample gave rise to the 7 T cell receptor beta chains below, sequenced in a study of shared clonotypes between healthy human individuals. The data were produced by immunoSEQ multiplex PCR, yet TCRdb's version contains in-frame clones alone and is incomplete. The table includes around 1.4 million clones, about 98.5% detected once. Sequenced sample: naive CD4+ T cells sorted from blood. Described subset: CD45RA+ positively selected. These receptors were collected from a man aged 30 to 39 in good health.

V and J are TRBV11-3 and TRBJ2-3; 9 bases map to TRBD2. J lost 1 base, V lost 3 bases, and 11 bases had no gene match. Germline CDR1 SGHNT, CDR2 YENEEA. CDR3 length: 18 residues. The CDR3 loop reads CASSFLVGVAGGTDTQYF. The CDR3 nucleotides read TGTGCCAGCAGCTTCCTGGTTGGGGTAGCGGGAGGCACAGATACGCAGTATTTT. Filled out from reference TRBV11-3 and TRBJ2-3, the complete variable domain reads EAGVVQSPRYKIIEKKQPVAFWCNPISGHNTLYWYLQNLGQGPELLIRYENEEAVDDSQLPKDRFSAERLKGVDSTLKIQPAELGDSAVYLCASSFLVGVAGGTDTQYFGPGTRLTVL.

The sample holds one count of this clone. The sample carries other DNA sequences with the same CDR3. The V and J genes are TRBV7-2 and TRBJ2-5, with D possibly TRBD2 on 5 matching bases. This CDR3 has 13 amino acids. V was cut by 1 base and J by 5 bases, with 8 bases left in between. Per germline, CDR1 SGHTA and CDR2 FQGNSA. Here the CDR3 reads CASSLVGGETQYF. The CDR3 DNA sequence: TGTGCCAGCAGCTTAGTAGGCGGGGAGACCCAGTACTTC.

As for this clone: The same CDR3 also results from other DNA sequences found in this sample. This chain uses TRBV5-1 with TRBJ2-3; TRBD1 matches 7 bases. CDR1 and CDR2 (germline): SGHRS, YFSETQ. The CDR3 sequence is 15 residues long. V shed 0 bases and J 1 base; nucleotides not matched to a gene: 2. The CDR3: CASSLGQGGTDTQYF. CDR3 DNA: TGCGCCAGCAGCTTGGGACAGGGAGGCACAGATACGCAGTATTTT.

The chain links TRBV5-4 to TRBJ2-7; D gene uncertain. CDR1 and CDR2 (germline): SGHNT, YYREEE (reference sequence). CDR3 length: 13 amino acids. The V end was cut by 4 bases, the J end by 7 bases, with 15 bases between. CDR3 DNA sequence: TGTGCCAGCAGCACCGGACCTTTGGGGGAGCAGTACTTC. This sequence encodes CASSTGPLGEQYF.

This rearrangement joins TRBV7-9 to TRBJ2-7; 10 bases line up with TRBD2. The ends lost 8 bases at V and 1 base at J; junction bases unmatched: 17. Per germline, CDR1 SEHNR and CDR2 FQNEAQ (reference sequence). This CDR3 is 18 amino acids long. Written as DNA, the CDR3 is TGTGCCAGCGGGAGTTGGGCTAGCGGGAGAATGTTATCCTACGAGCAGTACTTC. This sequence encodes CASGSWASGRMLSYEQYF.

The chain uses TRBV2 and TRBJ2-2; 13 bases are shared with TRBD2. This CDR3 is built from 17 residues. V lost 6 bases and J lost 0; bases outside the gene matches: 4. The germline V gene encodes CDR1 SNHLY and CDR2 FYNNEI. The CDR3: CASRLLAGGANTGELFF. The DNA of the CDR3 is TGTGCCAGCAGATTACTAGCGGGAGGGGCGAACACCGGGGAGCTGTTTTTT.

The chain combines TRBV10-3 with TRBJ2-7, with TRBD1 as a possible D gene (6 bases). Germline V lookup: CDR1 ENHRY, CDR2 SYGVKD. The CDR3 loop spans 14 amino acids. Trimming stripped 0 bases from V and 3 bases from J, with 9 bases between. CDR3: CAISESGQLYEQYF. In DNA form, the CDR3 reads TGTGCCATCAGTGAGTCTGGACAGCTCTACGAGCAGTACTTC.